A single sample is the source of the 20 T cell receptor beta chains below, sequenced in a study of CD8+ T cells in alopecia areata. Treatment here: oral pan-JAK inhibitor, 5-10 mg twice daily. In each case, RNA was isolated and then reverse transcribed into cDNA as the sequencing template. Sequencing was performed with immunoSEQ multiplex PCR; in TCRdb, only in-frame clones are kept and a portion is missing. The table shows about 210,000 clones, with around two fifths occurring only once. Material: CD4+ T cells sorted from blood, obtained at approximately week 39, from a patient treated with tofacitinib. The receptors here all came from a human donor with alopecia areata.

The V gene is TRBV6-5, the J gene TRBJ2-1, with 14 bases aligning to TRBD2. The CDR3 runs to 14 residues. Germline loops: CDR1 MNHEY, CDR2 SVGAGI. V lost 5 bases to trimming and J lost 7 bases; unmatched junction nucleotides: 1. The CDR3 is CASSRTSGRNEQFF. The CDR3 region has the DNA TGTGCCAGCAGTCGGACTAGCGGGAGGAATGAGCAGTTCTTC.

This clone was picked up a small number of times. The chain couples TRBV4-2 to TRBJ2-7, with 8 bases identical to TRBD2. J gave up 3 bases and V 5 bases, and 9 bases lay outside the gene matches. Looked up from germline, CDR1 is LGHNA and CDR2 is YNFKEQ. The CDR3 totals 15 residues. CDR3 bases: TGTGCCAGCAGCTCCGGTCTCGGGGGGGTCTACGAGCAGTACTTC. Protein product: CASSSGLGGVYEQYF.

The V gene is TRBV25-1, the J gene TRBJ2-5; unclear D gene. With the DNA end fitting TRBJ2-7 better, the J assignment may be wrong. The germline CDR1 and CDR2 sequences are MGHDK and SYGVNS. The CDR3 is 11 residues long. This CDR3 reads CASSEVYEQYF. The CDR3 DNA reads TGTGCCAGCAGTGAAGTCTACGAGCAGTACTTC.

The CDR3 here is CASSFFWGNTEAFF. As DNA, the CDR3 is TGTGCCAGCAGCTTCTTCTGGGGGAACACTGAAGCTTTCTTT. The chain recombines TRBV2 with TRBJ1-1; D is ambiguous. The CDR3 is 14 amino acids. Per the germline V gene, CDR1 is SNHLY and CDR2 is FYNNEI. V was trimmed by 6 bases and J by 1 base, leaving 12 bases between them.

The chain carries TRBV11-2 and TRBJ2-7; 12 nucleotides agree with TRBD2. Germline V gives CDR1 SGHAT, CDR2 FQNNGV. V was clipped by 6 bases and J by 5 bases; unmatched bases: 5. This CDR3 contains 14 residues. CDR3 sequence (DNA): TGTGCCAGCAGGCTGACTAGCGGGAGCAACGAGCAGTACTTC. Protein product: CASRLTSGSNEQYF. The full variable domain, completed using reference TRBV11-2 and TRBJ2-7, is EAGVAQSPRYKIIEKRQSVAFWCNPISGHATLYWYQQILGQGPKLLIQFQNNGVVDDSQLPKDRFSAERLKGVDSTLKIQPAKLEDSAVYLCASRLTSGSNEQYFGPGTRLTVT.

The chain couples TRBV5-1 to TRBJ2-5; 11 nucleotides match TRBD2. Germline CDR1 SGHRS, CDR2 YFSETQ. This CDR3 is 15 amino acids long. With 4 bases clipped from V and 5 bases from J, the junction kept 7 bases outside the gene matches. The CDR3 protein is CASSATSGRGETQYF. The DNA of the CDR3 is TGCGCCAGCAGCGCCACTAGCGGGAGAGGCGAGACCCAGTACTTC.

This clone turned up a few times. V and J are TRBV5-1 and TRBJ2-2, with TRBD1 matching over 9 bases. Looked up from germline, CDR1 is SGHRS and CDR2 is YFSETQ. The CDR3 consists of 17 residues. V lost 3 bases, J lost 7 bases, and 13 bases stayed unmatched. The CDR3 here is CASSSLLQGARSGELFF. DNA of the CDR3: TGCGCCAGCAGCTCGCTACTACAGGGGGCGCGGAGCGGGGAGCTGTTTTTT.

The rearrangement uses TRBV29-1 and TRBJ2-2; D is unresolved. Germline V lookup: CDR1 SQVTM, CDR2 ANQGSEA. The CDR3 runs 12 residues. The V gene lost 3 bases and the J gene lost 5 bases, with 7 bases spanning the gap. CDR3 residues: CSVEMRTGELFF. CDR3 bases: TGCAGCGTTGAGATGAGAACCGGGGAGCTGTTTTTT.

The gene calls are TRBV25-1 and TRBJ2-4; 7 positions agree with TRBD1. The V segment lost 3 bases and the J segment 2 bases; nucleotides outside the gene matches: 1. This CDR3 comprises 14 residues. In germline, CDR1 is MGHDK, CDR2 SYGVNS. CDR3 sequence reads: CASSETGSKNIQYF. Written as DNA, the CDR3 is TGTGCCAGCAGTGAGACAGGGTCCAAAAACATTCAGTACTTC.

The rearrangement uses TRBV6-1 and TRBJ2-5; unclear D gene. Germline V gene data show CDR1 as MNHNS and CDR2 as SASEGT. This CDR3 has 14 residues. Trimming cost V 7 bases and J 5 bases, with 17 bases left between them. Written as DNA, the CDR3 is TGTGCCAGCATGGTCCTACTCAACTCGGAGACCCAGTACTTC. Translated, it gives CASMVLLNSETQYF.

The J gene is TRBJ1-1, the V gene TRBV27, with TRBD1 identical over 7 bases. Per the germline V gene, CDR1 is MNHEY and CDR2 is SMNVEV (reference sequence). Trimming took 7 bases from V and 5 from J; bases not matched to a gene: 13. This CDR3 has 15 amino acids. The CDR3 here is CASTKQGHWGTEAFF. As DNA, the CDR3 is TGTGCCAGCACCAAACAGGGGCACTGGGGGACTGAAGCTTTCTTT.

This sequence joins TRBV28 and TRBJ2-5; 9 positions agree with TRBD1. V lost 4 bases and J lost 3; bases outside the gene matches: 3. CDR3 length: 14 residues. Per the germline V gene, CDR1 is MDHEN and CDR2 is SYDVKM. The CDR3 sequence: CASSSDRGKETQYF. Written as DNA, the CDR3 is TGTGCCAGCAGTTCGGACAGGGGAAAAGAGACCCAGTACTTC.

J is TRBJ2-7 and V is TRBV6-5, with 8 nucleotides matching TRBD2. The junction had 10 bases not matched to a gene; V was cut back by 6 bases and J by 6 bases. The length of the CDR3 is 14 residues. Germline-derived CDR1 and CDR2 are MNHEY and SVGAGI. The CDR3 bases are TGTGCCAGCAGGAATAGCGGGGCCAGGGGCGAGCAGTACTTC. Amino acids: CASRNSGARGEQYF.

This clone was seen more than once but under ten times. The rearrangement links TRBV25-1 to TRBJ2-2; tentatively, D is TRBD2 (5 bases). Germline V gene data show CDR1 as MGHDK and CDR2 as SYGVNS. Trimming removed 6 bases at V and 1 base at J, with 12 bases between. The CDR3 loop spans 15 amino acids. CDR3 nucleotide sequence: TGTGCCAGCAGATCCGGGATTGTGAACACCGGGGAGCTGTTTTTT. It yields the protein CASRSGIVNTGELFF.

Remarks on this clone: Compared with germline, one end of the junction differs, possibly owing to a read error. The rearrangement links TRBV29-1 to TRBJ2-5, with 9 bases matching TRBD1. The germline V gene encodes CDR1 SQVTM and CDR2 ANQGSEA. The CDR3 covers 12 residues. The CDR3 loop reads CSAEQGAETQYF. The CDR3 DNA reads TGCAGCGCTGAACAGGGGGCGGAGACCCAGTACTTC.

The chain is built from TRBV5-1 and TRBJ1-2; possible D gene TRBD1, 6 bases. This CDR3 has 12 residues. Germline V CDR1 and CDR2: SGHRS, YFSETQ. V shed 6 bases and J shed 4 bases, with 10 bases lying between them. The CDR3 sequence is CASTSGVYGYTF. Written as DNA, the CDR3 is TGCGCCAGCACCTCAGGGGTCTATGGCTACACCTTC.

In DNA form, the CDR3 reads TGCGCCAGCAGCCAAGGATCGACCTGGGTCCAAGAGACCCAGTACTTC. Translated: CASSQGSTWVQETQYF. The V gene is TRBV4-1, the J gene TRBJ2-5; D is uncertain. The length of the CDR3 is 16 residues. V shed 1 base and J shed 1 base, with 13 bases lying between them. The germline CDR1 and CDR2 sequences are MGHRA and YSYEKL.

This clone was detected only a few times. The chain has TRBV6-9 and TRBJ2-7; 9 nucleotides match TRBD2. CDR3 length: 11 residues. The V segment lost 11 bases and the J segment 3 bases; nucleotides outside the gene matches: 2. Per germline, CDR1 MNHGY and CDR2 SVAAGI. The CDR3: CALAGDYEQYF. The CDR3 nucleotides are TGTGCCTTAGCGGGGGACTACGAGCAGTACTTC.

The chain combines TRBV30 with TRBJ2-7; perhaps TRBD1 as D (6 bases). Germline loops: CDR1 GTSNPN, CDR2 SVGIG (reference sequence). The CDR3 totals 13 residues. With 5 bases removed from V and 3 bases from J, the gap between germline ends came to 14 bases. For the CDR3, the DNA is TGTGCCTGGGAAGAAGGCAGGGGCTACGAGCAGTACTTC. Translation: CAWEEGRGYEQYF.

Ten or more counts support this clone. This chain joins TRBV5-5 and TRBJ2-1; weak D call: TRBD1 (6 bases). This CDR3 contains 14 residues. Germline CDR1 and CDR2: SGHKS and YYEKEE (reference sequence). The V end lost 1 base, the J end lost 6 bases, and 11 bases lay between the germline ends. CDR3: CASSLLGAGNEQFF. The CDR3 coding sequence is TGTGCCAGCAGCTTGTTGGGGGCGGGCAATGAGCAGTTCTTC.